The 6 T cell receptor beta chains reported below all come from one sample, sequenced in a study of CD8+CD57+ T cells in acquired aplastic anemia. Only patients with CD8+CD57+ cell expansion on flow cytometry were chosen for sequencing. TCR beta VDJ and CDR3 profiles were obtained from a genomic DNA template. TCRdb itself ran the reads through MiXCR, one entry per CDR3 protein. The sample includes approximately 40,000 distinct CDR3 sequences, roughly 69% of them seen just once. The specimen sequenced was sorted CD4+, CD8+, or CD8+CD57+ T cells (not recorded which) from PBMCs. Receptors originate from a human donor with aplastic anemia.

The chain employs TRBV2 and TRBJ2-7; D ambiguous. V dropped 8 bases and J dropped 6 bases, with 20 bases sitting between them. This CDR3 has 14 amino acids. Germline V gene sequence: CDR1 SNHLY, CDR2 FYNNEI. CDR3 bases: TGTGCCAGCGCCTGGTGGCAGAGGCTATGCGAGCAGTACTTC. Translating gives CASAWWQRLCEQYF.

This CDR3 reads CASSLRTSGAARVSYEQYF. The CDR3 DNA follows: TGTGCCAGCAGCTTACGGACTAGCGGGGCCGCGCGGGTGTCCTACGAGCAGTACTTC. V is TRBV11-1 and J is TRBJ2-7, with 12 bases fitting TRBD2. Per the germline V gene, CDR1 is SGHAT and CDR2 is FQDESV (reference sequence). The CDR3 is made up of 19 amino acids. V lost 2 bases to trimming and J lost 1 base; unmatched junction nucleotides: 12.

The chain is built from TRBV29-1 and TRBJ2-5; TRBD2 aligns across 13 bases. CDR3 size: 13 residues. Germline trimming cut 6 bases from V and 4 bases from J; bases unmatched to any gene: 2. Per the germline V gene, CDR1 is SQVTM and CDR2 is ANQGSEA. The CDR3, as DNA: TGCAGCGTCAGGACTAGCGGGGGAGAGACCCAGTACTTC. Translating it yields CSVRTSGGETQYF. The entire variable domain, with the rest obtained from reference TRBV29-1 and TRBJ2-5, is as follows: SAVISQKPSRDICQRGTSLTIQCQVDSQVTMMFWYRQQPGQSLTLIATANQGSEATYESGFVIDKFPISRPNLTFSTLTVSNMSPEDSSIYLCSVRTSGGETQYFGPGTRLLVL.

In its sample, this clonotype was seen many times. The chain joins TRBV11-2 to TRBJ2-1, with 12 bases identical to TRBD2. Germline loops: CDR1 SGHAT, CDR2 FQNNGV. V shed 1 base and J 8 bases; nucleotides not matched to a gene: 6. The CDR3 sequence is 16 residues long. CDR3 sequence reads: CASSLVVTSGGYEQFF. CDR3 nucleotide sequence: TGTGCCAGCAGCTTAGTCGTGACTAGCGGGGGATATGAGCAGTTCTTC.

The CDR3 here is CSARYPGNTEAFF. The CDR3, as DNA: TGCAGTGCTAGATACCCAGGGAACACTGAAGCTTTCTTT. The V call is TRBV20-1, the J call TRBJ1-1, with no clear D. The CDR3 sequence is 13 residues long. Between the trimmed V and J ends, which lost 2 bases and 1 base, there was a span of 8 bases. Germline values: CDR1 DFQATT, CDR2 SNEGSKA (reference sequence).

CDR3 bases: TGTGCCAGCAGAATTACCGGGACAGGAGTGCCCTACGAGCAGTACTTC. The encoded protein is CASRITGTGVPYEQYF. The chain has TRBV12-3 or TRBV12-4 and TRBJ2-7; the match to TRBD1 covers 8 bases. V was clipped by 6 bases and J by 2 bases; unmatched bases: 12. The CDR3 is 16 residues long.